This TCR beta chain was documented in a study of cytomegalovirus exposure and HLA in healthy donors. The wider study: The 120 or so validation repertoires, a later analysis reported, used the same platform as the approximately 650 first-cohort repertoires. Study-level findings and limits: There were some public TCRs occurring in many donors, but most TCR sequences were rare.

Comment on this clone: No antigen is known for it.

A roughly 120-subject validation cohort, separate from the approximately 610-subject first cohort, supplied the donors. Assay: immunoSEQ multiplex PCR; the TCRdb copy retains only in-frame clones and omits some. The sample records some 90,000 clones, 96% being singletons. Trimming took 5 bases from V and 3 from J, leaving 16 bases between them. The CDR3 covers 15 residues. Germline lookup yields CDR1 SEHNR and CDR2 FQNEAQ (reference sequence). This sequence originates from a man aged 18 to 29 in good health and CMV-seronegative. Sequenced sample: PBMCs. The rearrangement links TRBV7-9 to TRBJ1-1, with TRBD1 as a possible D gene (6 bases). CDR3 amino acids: CASSPGQGIHTEAFF. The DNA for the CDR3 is TGTGCCAGCAGCCCAGGCCAGGGGATTCACACTGAAGCTTTCTTT.